Below are 31 T cell receptor beta chains sequenced from a single sample in a study of blood T cell repertoires in COVID-19. Repertoires were generated with immunoSEQ multiplex PCR, while TCRdb's copy carries only in-frame clones and drops some. Of 90,000 to 150,000 clones in the sample, around 88% are singletons; the top ten hold about 0.9%. The sequenced sample was peripheral blood. The receptors derive from a woman aged 45-65 years with active or convalescent COVID-19.

The chain links TRBV7-8 to TRBJ1-2, with 8 positions matching TRBD1. From germline, CDR1 is SGHVS and CDR2 FQNEAQ. The CDR3 runs to 13 residues. The junction had 2 bases not matched to a gene; V was cut back by 4 bases and J by 4 bases. In DNA, the CDR3 is TGTGCCAGCAGCTGGACAGGGTCCTATGGCTACACCTTC. It specifies CASSWTGSYGYTF.

The genes are TRBV6-6 and TRBJ1-6; D possibly corresponds to TRBD1 (5 bases). Per the germline V gene, CDR1 is MNHNY and CDR2 is SVGAGI (reference sequence). V shed 5 bases and J shed 6 bases, with 17 bases lying between them. This CDR3 is 16 amino acids long. The DNA for the CDR3 is TGTGCCAGCAGTCTCTTCCACGGGGGGAGTAATTCACCCCTCCACTTT. Its translation: CASSLFHGGSNSPLHF.

The chain is built from TRBV7-2 and TRBJ2-1, with a weak D call TRBD2 (5 bases). Looked up from germline, CDR1 is SGHTA and CDR2 is FQGNSA. CDR3 length: 18 amino acids. V lost 2 bases and J 3 bases, leaving 20 bases between the germline ends. The CDR3 spells CASSLKPRLAPIYNEQFF. CDR3 sequence (DNA): TGTGCCAGCAGCTTAAAACCCCGGTTAGCGCCCATCTACAATGAGCAGTTCTTC. Full variable domain (remainder filled in from reference TRBV7-2 and TRBJ2-1): GAGVSQSPSNKVTEKGKDVELRCDPISGHTALYWYRQSLGQGLEFLIYFQGNSAPDKSGLPSDRFSAERTGGSVSTLTIQRTQQEDSAVYLCASSLKPRLAPIYNEQFFGPGTRLTVL.

The genes are TRBV6-2 or TRBV6-3 and TRBJ1-1; TRBD1 aligns across 9 bases. Germline values: CDR1 MNHEY, CDR2 SVGEGT. Trimming removed 2 bases from V and 0 bases from J; junction bases left unmatched: 4. The CDR3 is 16 residues long. CDR3 region: CASSYATGGLNTEAFF. The CDR3, as DNA: TGTGCCAGCAGTTACGCCACAGGGGGCCTGAACACTGAAGCTTTCTTT.

The rearrangement joins TRBV9 to TRBJ1-2; unclear D gene. The CDR3 has 14 amino acids. Germline-derived CDR1 and CDR2 are SGDLS and YYNGEE. V lost 4 bases to trimming and J lost 6 bases, with 16 bases between them. The CDR3 is CASSFLPERDGYTF. The DNA for the CDR3 is TGTGCCAGCAGCTTCCTGCCAGAACGGGATGGCTACACCTTC.

This chain connects TRBV6-2 or TRBV6-3 to TRBJ2-5; D assignment may be TRBD1 or TRBD2 (5 bases each). The CDR3 contains 11 residues. Trimming left V 6 bases short and J 5 bases short, with 7 bases between. Germline CDR1 is MNHEY and CDR2 is SVGEGT. The CDR3 sequence: CASSREETQYF. Here the CDR3 DNA reads TGTGCCAGCAGCAGGGAGGAGACCCAGTACTTC.

The chain joins TRBV18 to TRBJ2-3; TRBD1 matches at 7 bases. After removal of 4 bases from V and 3 bases from J, the junction contained 7 bases not matched to a gene. This CDR3 contains 15 residues. Germline lookup yields CDR1 KGHSH and CDR2 LQKENI. CDR3 amino acids: CASSQGAQGTDTQYF. As DNA, the CDR3 is TGTGCCAGCTCACAGGGGGCCCAGGGAACAGATACGCAGTATTTT. Using reference TRBV18 and TRBJ2-3 for the parts outside the CDR3, the full variable domain is NAGVMQNPRHLVRRRGQEARLRCSPMKGHSHVYWYRQLPEEGLKFMVYLQKENIIDESGMPKERFSAEFPKEGPSILRIQQVVRGDSAAYFCASSQGAQGTDTQYFGPGTRLTVL.

The genes are TRBV19 and TRBJ2-7; TRBD2 aligns across 12 bases. The CDR3 is made up of 17 amino acids. Germline V gives CDR1 LNHDA, CDR2 SQIVND (reference sequence). The V and J ends lost 1 base and 5 bases, in that order; junction bases with no gene match: 9. The CDR3 sequence: CASSIASTSGSGNEQYF. The CDR3 bases are TGTGCCAGTAGTATAGCTTCGACTAGCGGGAGCGGGAACGAGCAGTACTTC. Combining the CDR3 with reference TRBV19 and TRBJ2-7 gives the whole variable domain DGGITQSPKYLFRKEGQNVTLSCEQNLNHDAMYWYRQDPGQGLRLIYYSQIVNDFQKGDIAEGYSVSREKKESFPLTVTSAQKNPTAFYLCASSIASTSGSGNEQYFGPGTRLTVT.

The chain has TRBV28 and TRBJ1-5; unclear D gene. Germline V gene lookup returns CDR1 MDHEN and CDR2 SYDVKM. With 11 bases removed from V and 0 bases from J, the gap between germline ends came to 17 bases. This CDR3 is 15 amino acids long. CDR3 loop: CASHLASVSNQPQHF. The CDR3 bases are TGTGCCTCTCATCTCGCTTCAGTTAGCAATCAGCCCCAGCATTTT.

The rearrangement links TRBV7-9 to TRBJ2-3, with D unresolved. V was shortened by 5 bases and J by 8 bases, with 11 bases between the two germline ends. The CDR3 runs to 12 residues. CDR1 is SEHNR and CDR2 is FQNEAQ in the germline V gene (reference sequence). CDR3 sequence reads: CASSRSPVTQYF. The CDR3 DNA is TGTGCCAGCAGCCGGTCCCCGGTTACGCAGTATTTT.

V and J are TRBV5-1 and TRBJ1-1, with D possibly TRBD1 on 5 matching bases. V lost 0 bases, J lost 8 bases, and 14 bases lay in between. Germline values: CDR1 SGHRS, CDR2 YFSETQ. There are 14 residues in the CDR3. The CDR3 sequence is CASSLAFRGSEAFF. CDR3 nucleotides: TGCGCCAGCAGCTTGGCCTTTAGGGGATCAGAAGCTTTCTTT. Variable domain in full (rest from reference TRBV5-1 and TRBJ1-1): KAGVTQTPRYLIKTRGQQVTLSCSPISGHRSVSWYQQTPGQGLQFLFEYFSETQRNKGNFPGRFSGRQFSNSRSEMNVSTLELGDSALYLCASSLAFRGSEAFFGQGTRLTVV.

The V gene is TRBV27, the J gene TRBJ2-7; 10 nucleotides align to TRBD2. J lost 4 bases, V lost 6 bases, and 3 bases had no gene match. The CDR3 consists of 13 residues. Germline CDR1 reads MNHEY; CDR2 reads SMNVEV (reference sequence). CDR3 region: CASRSSGGYEQYF. Here the CDR3 DNA reads TGTGCCAGCAGGTCTAGCGGGGGATACGAGCAGTACTTC.

The sample holds one count of this clone. This CDR3 is CASSLNTEAFF. In DNA form, the CDR3 reads TGTGCCAGCAGTCTAAATACTGAAGCTTTCTTT. The chain links TRBV25-1 to TRBJ1-1; D is unclear. The CDR3 has 11 residues. Germline values: CDR1 MGHDK, CDR2 SYGVNS. Trimming left V 5 bases short and J 5 bases short, with 6 bases between.

This clone was seen a single time. The rearrangement uses TRBV18 and TRBJ1-1, with D maybe TRBD1 (5 bases). V lost 3 bases, J lost 5 bases, and 19 bases lay in between. This CDR3 spans 16 amino acids. Germline V lookup: CDR1 KGHSH, CDR2 LQKENI. The CDR3 DNA reads TGTGCCAGCTCACCCCTCCTCGGGGGGGAACATACTGAAGCTTTCTTT. This translates into CASSPLLGGEHTEAFF.

This clone was counted once. This chain uses TRBV7-6 with TRBJ2-7; D not certain. V was trimmed by 5 bases and J by 4 bases, leaving 15 bases between them. This CDR3 is built from 14 residues. Germline V gene data show CDR1 as SGHVS and CDR2 as FNYEAQ. The CDR3 DNA follows: TGTGCCAGCAGCCCCGCGCTTCCGGGTTACGAGCAGTACTTC. This encodes CASSPALPGYEQYF.

The V gene is TRBV28, the J gene TRBJ1-5; 9 nucleotides line up with TRBD1. The CDR3 runs to 16 residues. V was clipped by 6 bases and J by 8 bases; unmatched bases: 14. The germline V gene encodes CDR1 MDHEN and CDR2 SYDVKM. The CDR3 spells CASSTAGTGFRKPQHF. Written as DNA, the CDR3 is TGTGCCAGCAGCACAGCCGGGACAGGGTTTAGGAAGCCCCAGCATTTT.

A word on this clone: Compared with germline, one end of the junction differs, possibly owing to a read error. V is TRBV20-1 and J is TRBJ2-5; 9 bases map to TRBD2. Germline CDR1 and CDR2: DFQATT and SNEGSKA (reference sequence). The CDR3 consists of 11 residues. For the CDR3, the DNA is TGCAGTGCGAGAACCGGGACTAGCCGACACTTC. Translated, it gives CSARTGTSRHF.

The V gene is TRBV28, the J gene TRBJ2-1; TRBD1 matches 9 bases. The V gene's germline CDR1 is MDHEN and CDR2 SYDVKM. The CDR3 length is 15 residues. The ends lost 6 bases at V and 4 bases at J; junction bases unmatched: 7. CDR3 protein: CASSPIGTGYNEQFF. In DNA, the CDR3 is TGTGCCAGCAGCCCTATCGGGACAGGGTACAATGAGCAGTTCTTC.

This sequence joins TRBV24-1 and TRBJ2-5; possibly TRBD1 for D (6 bases). The V and J ends lost 2 bases and 4 bases respectively, with 16 bases between them. CDR1 and CDR2 (germline): KGHDR, SFDVKD. This CDR3 region has 16 residues. As DNA, the CDR3 is TGTGCCACCAGTGATTCTAACAGGGTAGGAGGAGAGACCCAGTACTTC. Protein product: CATSDSNRVGGETQYF.

The chain has TRBV10-3 and TRBJ2-7, with D possibly being TRBD2 (7 bases). Germline CDR1 reads ENHRY; CDR2 reads SYGVKD. This CDR3 has 14 amino acids. Trimming took off 11 bases at V and 1 base at J, with 18 bases between the two ends. Written as DNA, the CDR3 is TGTGCCTGCGGGGGCGGGAGTGATTCCTACGAGCAGTACTTC. Translating gives CACGGGSDSYEQYF.

This chain uses TRBV2 with TRBJ2-7; 7 bases are a match to TRBD2. Losses at the gene ends were 7 bases for V and 5 bases for J; bases not matched to a gene: 11. CDR1 is SNHLY and CDR2 is FYNNEI in the germline V gene. This CDR3 region has 14 residues. The chain's CDR3 is CASNQRGPQDEQYF. The CDR3 coding sequence is TGTGCCAGCAACCAGCGGGGACCTCAGGACGAGCAGTACTTC.

The chain is built from TRBV7-2 and TRBJ2-1; 7 nucleotides agree with TRBD2. The trim removed 7 bases at V and 7 bases at J, leaving 10 bases unmatched. The CDR3 consists of 14 residues. Germline values: CDR1 SGHTA, CDR2 FQGNSA. In DNA, the CDR3 is TGTGCCAGCACCCTACCCAGCGGGATTAATGAGCAGTTCTTC. It yields the protein CASTLPSGINEQFF. The variable domain in full, completed from reference TRBV7-2 and TRBJ2-1, reads GAGVSQSPSNKVTEKGKDVELRCDPISGHTALYWYRQSLGQGLEFLIYFQGNSAPDKSGLPSDRFSAERTGGSVSTLTIQRTQQEDSAVYLCASTLPSGINEQFFGPGTRLTVL.

The rearrangement joins TRBV3-1 (or the pseudogene TRBV3-2) to TRBJ1-4; tentatively, D is TRBD1 (5 bases). The V end was cut by 2 bases, the J end by 7 bases, with 14 bases between. There are 15 residues in the CDR3. Germline V gives CDR1 LGHDT, CDR2 YNNKEL (reference sequence). The CDR3 nucleotides are TGTGCCAGCAGCCAATTTGGAGGGGAGGGTGAAAAACTGTTTTTT. Its protein is CASSQFGGEGEKLFF.

This chain connects TRBV2 to TRBJ1-4; D may be TRBD1 (5 bases). V was cut by 6 bases and J by 4 bases, with 12 bases left in between. Germline loops: CDR1 SNHLY, CDR2 FYNNEI. This CDR3 has 14 amino acids. The CDR3 region is CASSPTGDNEKLFF. The CDR3 nucleotides are TGTGCCAGCAGCCCCACAGGAGATAATGAAAAACTGTTTTTT.

The chain uses TRBV18 and TRBJ2-3; maybe TRBD1 (5 bases). V lost 3 bases, J lost 4 bases, and 17 bases lay in between. From germline, CDR1 is KGHSH and CDR2 LQKENI. This CDR3 is 16 amino acids long. In DNA, the CDR3 is TGTGCCAGCTCACCCTCCCGAGCAGGGCCTGCAGATACGCAGTATTTT. This gives the protein CASSPSRAGPADTQYF.

V is TRBV7-9 and J is TRBJ2-5; TRBD1 might be the D (6 bases). CDR1 is SEHNR and CDR2 is FQNEAQ in the germline V gene (reference sequence). There are 16 residues in the CDR3. The ends were cut back, 4 bases at V and 5 bases at J, with 20 bases in the middle. CDR3 sequence: CASSYGTGHPLETQYF. For the CDR3, the DNA is TGTGCCAGCAGCTATGGAACAGGGCATCCCTTGGAGACCCAGTACTTC.

This chain uses TRBV11-2 with TRBJ2-7, with a possible D match to TRBD2 (5 bases). Between the trimmed V and J ends, which lost 2 bases and 2 bases, there was a span of 16 bases. Germline CDR1 SGHAT, CDR2 FQNNGV. The CDR3 totals 16 residues. The CDR3 loop is CASSLYSGKPPYEQYF. The DNA of the CDR3 is TGTGCCAGCAGCTTATACAGCGGAAAGCCCCCCTACGAGCAGTACTTC.

This clone has a handful of counts. The chain combines TRBV28 with TRBJ1-4; TRBD1 matches at 7 bases. Trimming cost V 2 bases and J 6 bases; bases outside gene matches: 3. CDR1 and CDR2 (germline): MDHEN, SYDVKM. CDR3 length: 14 amino acids. CDR3 region: CASSLGGGDEKLFF. For the CDR3, the DNA is TGTGCCAGCAGTTTAGGAGGGGGCGATGAAAAACTGTTTTTT.

This clone has a single count. This chain joins TRBV2 and TRBJ1-6; TRBD1 is a possible D gene (5 bases). The CDR3 runs 14 residues. Germline V gene sequence: CDR1 SNHLY, CDR2 FYNNEI. Trimming took 4 bases from V and 7 from J, leaving 11 bases between them. CDR3 coding DNA: TGTGCCAGCAGTGTTGACAGAAGAAATTCACCCCTCCACTTT. Its protein is CASSVDRRNSPLHF.

The chain links TRBV5-4 to TRBJ2-1, with D unresolved. The V end lost 4 bases, the J end lost 5 bases, and 4 bases lay between the germline ends. The CDR3 is 11 residues long. Looked up from germline, CDR1 is SGHNT and CDR2 is YYREEE (reference sequence). The CDR3 loop is CASSLNNEQFF. The CDR3, as DNA: TGTGCCAGCAGCCTAAACAATGAGCAGTTCTTC.

This sequence joins TRBV19 and TRBJ2-6, with 8 nucleotides matching TRBD1. Germline loops: CDR1 LNHDA, CDR2 SQIVND (reference sequence). The V gene end was trimmed by 10 bases and the J gene end by 1 base; junction bases not matched to a gene: 9. This CDR3 is built from 16 residues. The CDR3 sequence is CATGGAKVSGANVLTF. DNA of the CDR3: TGTGCCACAGGGGGCGCAAAGGTTTCTGGGGCCAACGTCCTGACTTTC.